This record covers a single T cell receptor (beta chain). Its cognate antigen is unknown. TCRdb keeps only in-frame clones here, not all; method: immunoSEQ multiplex PCR. Of tens of thousands of clones in the sample, 78% were seen once. The sample is drawn from a study of vaccination effects on CD4 cells after COVID-19. Study background: Each participant received a vaccine that was either BNT162b2 or mRNA-1273, given as two doses. The study's findings and limits: The study had few convalescent patients and no early post-infection timepoints.

Antigen-specific CD4+ T cells were expanded with viral peptide pools in the ViraFEST assay before sequencing. Isolating CD4+ T cells followed 9 to 10 days of culture. The healthy vaccine recipients, who had no prior SARS-CoV-2 infection, showed negative nucleocapsid antibodies. After two million PBMC were placed in each well, they were cultured with around 10 IU/ml IL-2 and approximately 10 ug/ml peptides. At days 3 and 7, half of the medium was exchanged for IL-2 medium. This receptor was obtained from a human donor who received a COVID-19 vaccine. The source was CD4+ T cells from PBMCs cultured with SARS-CoV-2 spike peptides, collected before COVID-19 vaccination.

CDR3 sequence reads: CASSPPSHIQYF. Here the CDR3 DNA reads TGTGCCAGCAGCCCCCCCTCGCACATTCAGTACTTC. The chain is built from TRBV7-2 and TRBJ2-4; D uncertain. V lost 5 bases and J lost 8, with 10 bases in between. Germline lookup yields CDR1 SGHTA and CDR2 FQGNSA. The length of the CDR3 is 12 residues.